This paragraph covers one TCR beta chain sequence. This clone's antigen is unknown. Base qualities are not recorded, but no much larger clone differs from it by a single base. The CDR3 has 16 amino acids, counting the end cysteine and phenylalanine. Only the CDR3 DNA stays, 48 bases, in frame from base 1. CDR1 and CDR2 were assigned from the germline V gene (reference sequence) as MNHEY and SMNVEV. Trimming takes 6 bases off V and 5 bases off J; junction bases not matched to a gene: 12. Instrument used: Illumina HiSeq 1500. TCRdb trimmed the raw reads at Q25, called clones with MiXCR and kept productive beta chains. One record per CDR3 amino acid sequence lists the most common genes and DNA. A total of around 490,000 distinct CDR3 sequences appear in this sample, more than 25% of them only once. The ten largest clones represent about 12% of the sample. The sample is drawn from a study of T cell repertoires in cytomegalovirus infection (dated 2019 in TCRdb). About the study as a whole: Donor HLA type was relevant to the analysis, because carriage of CMV infection together with the matching HLA type was indicated by public TCR beta signatures. The research as a whole found: In both this cohort and an independent cohort of 352 donors, the cumulative frequency of public TCR beta family members distinguished carriers of CMV infection plus the relevant HLA type. The ex vivo response was dominated by HLA-C-restricted CMV-specific TCR beta clonotypes, and the single most frequent clonotype in two of eight donors was supplied by these HLA-C-restricted clonotypes.

The chain couples TRBV27 to TRBJ2-1, and 8 junctional nucleotides match TRBD2. The sample consisted of PBMCs. The clonotype comes from a human donor in good health (CMV status not recorded). Some clones in this sample may be carry-over from other donors' samples. The CDR3 reads as follows: CASRRLASLVDNEQFF. The DNA is as follows: TGTGCCAGCAGGCGACTAGCGAGTCTCGTCGACAATGAGCAGTTCTTC.